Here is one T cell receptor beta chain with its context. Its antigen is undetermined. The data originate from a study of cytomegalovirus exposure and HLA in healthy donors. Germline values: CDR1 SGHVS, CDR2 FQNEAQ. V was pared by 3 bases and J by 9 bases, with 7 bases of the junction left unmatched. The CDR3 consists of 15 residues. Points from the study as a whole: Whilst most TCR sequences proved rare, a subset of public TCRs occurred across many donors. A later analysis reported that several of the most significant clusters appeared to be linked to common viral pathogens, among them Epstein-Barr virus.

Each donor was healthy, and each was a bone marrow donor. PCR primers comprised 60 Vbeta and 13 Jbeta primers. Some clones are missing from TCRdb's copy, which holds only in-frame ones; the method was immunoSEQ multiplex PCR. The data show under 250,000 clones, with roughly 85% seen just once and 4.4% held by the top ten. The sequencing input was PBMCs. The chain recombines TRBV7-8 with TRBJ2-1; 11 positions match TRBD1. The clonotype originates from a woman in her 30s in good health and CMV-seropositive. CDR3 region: CASSLPGQGVGEQFF. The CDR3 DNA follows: TGTGCCAGCAGCTTGCCGGGACAGGGGGTAGGTGAGCAGTTCTTC.